One sample yielded the 9 T cell receptor beta chains listed below, sequenced in a study of regulatory T cells in long-lasting Graves disease. Both iRepertoire HTBI primers and Arm-PCR of CDR3 regions were used to build the TCR beta libraries. MiXCR, applied by TCRdb to the multiplex PCR reads, yields one record per CDR3 protein. The sample has 300,000 to 450,000 distinct CDR3 sequences; roughly 15% are singletons. Time point in this sample: newly diagnosed GD, antithyroid drugs for less than 3 months. Scientists built the TCR library using RNA that was extracted from PBMCs. The sample here was peripheral blood mononuclear cells (PBMCs), taken at new diagnosis, from a patient treated with antithyroid drugs. These receptors all come from a female donor with Graves disease.

The V gene is TRBV5-1, the J gene TRBJ1-1; D is possibly TRBD1 (5 bases). This CDR3 comprises 15 residues. The V gene's germline CDR1 is SGHRS and CDR2 YFSETQ. V was pared by 0 bases and J by 5 bases, with 14 bases between. CDR3 region: CASSLASLGGTEAFF. CDR3 in DNA: TGCGCCAGCAGCTTGGCGTCACTGGGGGGAACTGAAGCTTTCTTT.

This clonotype was counted between two and nine times. Germline and junction disagree at one end, which may indicate a read error. The rearrangement joins TRBV18 to TRBJ1-5; no reliable D call. CDR3 length: 13 residues. Germline CDR1 KGHSH, CDR2 LQKENI. CDR3 amino acids: CAGSLYDNQPQHF. CDR3 nucleotides: TGTGCCGGCTCACTCTACGATAATCAGCCCCAGCATTTT. The variable domain in full, with the rest retrieved from reference TRBV18 and TRBJ1-5, is NAGVMQNPRHLVRRRGQEARLRCSPMKGHSHVYWYRQLPEEGLKFMVYLQKENIIDESGMPKERFSAEFPKEGPSILRIQQVVRGDSAAYFCAGSLYDNQPQHFGDGTRLSIL.

This clonotype came up many times. The chain couples TRBV12-3 or TRBV12-4 to TRBJ2-3; TRBD2 matches at 10 bases. Trimming removed 6 bases from V and 6 bases from J; junction bases left unmatched: 6. This CDR3 has 14 residues. The DNA for the CDR3 is TGTGCCAGCAGACTAGCGGGAATCGTGGATACGCAGTATTTT. Translated, it gives CASRLAGIVDTQYF.

This clonotype came up a few times. V usage is TRBV20-1 and J usage is TRBJ2-3; TRBD1 matches 9 bases. The CDR3 contains 15 residues. Germline loops: CDR1 DFQATT, CDR2 SNEGSKA (reference sequence). V lost 5 bases, J lost 5 bases, and 11 bases stayed unmatched. CDR3 loop: CSAGGQGSIRDTQYF. CDR3 in DNA: TGCAGTGCTGGAGGACAGGGGTCAATTAGAGATACGCAGTATTTT.

V usage is TRBV9 and J usage is TRBJ2-2, with 14 positions matching TRBD2. The CDR3 sequence is 16 residues long. The J segment lost 6 bases and the V segment lost 3 bases, leaving 4 bases of the junction unmatched. CDR1 is SGDLS, CDR2 YYNGEE, per germline. The CDR3 loop is CASSATSGGAAGELFF. The CDR3 DNA follows: TGTGCCAGCAGCGCGACTAGCGGGGGGGCGGCCGGGGAGCTGTTTTTT.

At least ten counts were recorded for this clonotype. V is TRBV2 and J is TRBJ2-7; tentatively, D is TRBD1 (5 bases). Germline V gives CDR1 SNHLY, CDR2 FYNNEI. CDR3 size: 12 residues. Trimming cost V 4 bases and J 5 bases, with 9 bases left between them. The CDR3 nucleotides are TGTGCCAGCAGTGGGACATCGAACGAGCAGTACTTC. Translating gives CASSGTSNEQYF.

This clonotype has a count of ten or more. CDR3 protein: CASSPGMRETQYF. CDR3 nucleotides: TGTGCCAGCAGTCCAGGGATGCGGGAGACCCAGTACTTC. The chain joins TRBV6-1 to TRBJ2-5; possible D gene TRBD1, 5 bases. The V end was cut by 5 bases, the J end by 5 bases, with 12 bases between. The CDR3 length is 13 residues. Germline values: CDR1 MNHNS, CDR2 SASEGT.

The genes are TRBV20-1 and TRBJ1-6, with D uncertain. Trimming shortened V by 0 bases and J by 14 bases, and 8 bases separated the two germline ends. The CDR3 is 11 amino acids. CDR1 and CDR2 from the germline V gene are DFQATT and SNEGSKA (reference sequence). In nucleotides, the CDR3 is TGCAGTGCTAGAGACCCCCAGGCCCTCCACTTT. As protein: CSARDPQALHF.

This clonotype was observed once. A far larger clone is one nucleotide away, so this likely arose from a read error. The V and J genes are TRBV11-2 and TRBJ2-5; TRBD2 is a possible D gene (7 bases). Between the trimmed V and J ends, which lost 3 bases and 11 bases, there was a span of 22 bases. Germline loops: CDR1 SGHAT, CDR2 FQNNGV. CDR3 size: 15 residues. The CDR3 coding sequence is TGTGCCAGCAGCTTTAGAGGGGGGGGGTACAATGAGCAGTACTTC. Translating it yields CASSFRGGGYNEQYF.